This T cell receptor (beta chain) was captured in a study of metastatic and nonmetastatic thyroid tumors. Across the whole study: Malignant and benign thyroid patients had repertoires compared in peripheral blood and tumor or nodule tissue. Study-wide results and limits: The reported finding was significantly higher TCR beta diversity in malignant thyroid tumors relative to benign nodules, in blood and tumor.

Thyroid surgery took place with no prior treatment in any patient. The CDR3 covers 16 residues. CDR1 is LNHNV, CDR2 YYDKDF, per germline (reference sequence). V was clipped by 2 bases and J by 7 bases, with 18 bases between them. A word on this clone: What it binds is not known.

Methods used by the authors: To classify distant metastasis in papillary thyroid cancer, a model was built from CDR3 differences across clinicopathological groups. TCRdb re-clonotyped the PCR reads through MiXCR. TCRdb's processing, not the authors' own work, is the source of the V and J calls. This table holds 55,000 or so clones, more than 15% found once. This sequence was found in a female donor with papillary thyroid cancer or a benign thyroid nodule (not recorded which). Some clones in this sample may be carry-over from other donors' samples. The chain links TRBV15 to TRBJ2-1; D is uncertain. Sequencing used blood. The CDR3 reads CATSRYPGVSRNEQFF. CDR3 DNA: TGTGCCACCAGCAGATATCCCGGCGTGAGTAGAAATGAGCAGTTCTTC.